The entry below describes one T cell receptor (beta chain). Antigen specificity is unknown. The data were produced by immunoSEQ multiplex PCR, yet TCRdb's version contains in-frame clones alone and is incomplete. The table includes about 350,000 clones, 85% to 90% detected once. The data are from a study of Ad26.COV2.S vaccination and SARS-CoV-2 variants. Overall study findings and caveats: Breadth, reportedly substantial, characterized the spike-specific CD8+ and CD4+ T cell responses after vaccination. Among vaccine recipients, spike-specific TCR breadth exceeded that of placebo recipients. Estimates derived from TCR breadth and depth analyses may have underestimated total T cell responses.

Specified treatment: roughly 19 received Ad26.COV2.S at low or high dose, single or two shots; roughly five received placebo; per-sample allocation not given. Samples analyzed were those drawn on day 63 after the first vaccine or placebo injection. The vaccine delivered Wuhan-strain SARS-CoV-2 spike through an Ad26 vector. This CDR3 comprises 14 residues. Germline values: CDR1 MDHEN, CDR2 SYDVKM. V was pared by 6 bases and J by 6 bases, with 7 bases of the junction left unmatched. The chain joins TRBV28 to TRBJ1-4; 7 bases align to TRBD1. Specimen: peripheral blood, collected in a trial of Ad26.COV2.S vaccine versus placebo. This receptor was taken from a person between 18 and 65 years old who received the Ad26.COV2.S COVID-19 vaccine or a placebo. CDR3: CASRGDREDEKLFF. The CDR3 DNA follows: TGTGCCAGCAGAGGCGACAGGGAGGATGAAAAACTGTTTTTT.